This T cell receptor beta chain came from a study of blood T cell repertoires in COVID-19. About the study: The origin of the acute and convalescent COVID-19 samples was the United States, Italy and Spain. PBMCs, B-cell-depleted T cells, or T cells provided the cDNA or gDNA that made up the material.

The authors' processing: Nucleated cell number was recorded as an estimate derived from reference gene primer amplification. Assay used: immunoSEQ multiplex PCR; TCRdb lists only in-frame clones, some missing. V and J calls and clone size come straight from that table; D and trimming were deduced from the DNA. The repertoire holds over 120,000 clones, with roughly 80% as singletons. This clone was found once. The CDR3 contains 14 residues. CDR1 MDHEN and CDR2 SYDVKM come from the germline V gene. V was trimmed by 7 bases and J by 0 bases, leaving 12 bases between them. This TCR came from a woman aged 55-69 years with acute or convalescent COVID-19. Material: peripheral blood. The chain links TRBV28 to TRBJ1-1; D is ambiguous. The CDR3 loop is CASTREQLNTEAFF. The CDR3 region has the DNA TGTGCCAGCACCCGAGAACAGCTGAACACTGAAGCTTTCTTT.